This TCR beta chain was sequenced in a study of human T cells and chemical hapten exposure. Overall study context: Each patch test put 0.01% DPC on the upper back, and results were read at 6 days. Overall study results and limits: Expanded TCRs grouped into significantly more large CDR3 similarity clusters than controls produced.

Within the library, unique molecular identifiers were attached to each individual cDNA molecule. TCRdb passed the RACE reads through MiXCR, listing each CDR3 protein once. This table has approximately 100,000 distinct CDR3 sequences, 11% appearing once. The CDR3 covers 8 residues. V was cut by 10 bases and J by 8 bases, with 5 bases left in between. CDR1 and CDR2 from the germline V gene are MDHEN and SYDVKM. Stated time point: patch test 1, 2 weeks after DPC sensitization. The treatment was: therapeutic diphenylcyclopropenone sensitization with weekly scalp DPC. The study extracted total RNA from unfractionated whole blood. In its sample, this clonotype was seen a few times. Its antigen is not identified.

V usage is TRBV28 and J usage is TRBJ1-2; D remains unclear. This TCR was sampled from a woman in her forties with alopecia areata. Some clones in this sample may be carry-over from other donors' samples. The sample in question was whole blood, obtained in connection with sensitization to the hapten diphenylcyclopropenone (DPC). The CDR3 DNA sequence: TGTGCCACGGGAGGCTACACCTTC. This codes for CATGGYTF.